The 10 T cell receptor beta chains in this list originate from one sample, sequenced in a study of T cells in Graves' hyperthyroidism and ophthalmopathy (dated by TCRdb to the late 2010s). Library construction relied on multiplex PCR. The data were produced on an Illumina HiSeq 2000. The TCR beta CDR3 regions were amplified from the RNA transcripts. For the first round of RT-PCR on the TCR CDR3, the HTBI primer set was used together with the Qiagen OneStep RT-PCR kit. Using fastp trimming at Q25 and MiXCR clonotype assembly, TCRdb reanalyzed the public sequencing data and kept in-frame beta chains. Rows are combined by CDR3 protein, so each entry shows the most common genes and DNA. This sample comprises 600,000 or so distinct CDR3 sequences, around 14% of them detected only once. The ten top clones hold less than 9% of the sample. Sequencing was done on a sample of blood. Receptors were obtained from a woman younger than 35 with Graves' ophthalmopathy.

This clonotype has ten or more counts. The chain carries TRBV28 and TRBJ2-7; tentatively, D is TRBD2 (6 bases). The length of the CDR3 is 16 residues. Deletions cut 4 bases from V and 0 bases from J, with 16 bases between. From germline, CDR1 is MDHEN and CDR2 SYDVKM. The CDR3 DNA sequence: TGTGCCAGCAGTTCTACTGGACTAAGGAGCTCCTACGAGCAGTACTTC. This sequence encodes CASSSTGLRSSYEQYF. Complete variable domain (other parts from reference TRBV28 and TRBJ2-7): DVKVTQSSRYLVKRTGEKVFLECVQDMDHENMFWYRQDPGLGLRLIYFSYDVKMKEKGDIPEGYSVSREKKERFSLILESASTNQTSMYLCASSSTGLRSSYEQYFGPGTRLTVT.

This clonotype has only one observation. V gene TRBV7-2 combines with J gene TRBJ2-5; 8 nucleotides line up with TRBD2. The CDR3 runs to 16 residues. With 1 base clipped from V and 4 bases from J, the junction kept 8 bases outside the gene matches. From germline, CDR1 is SGHTA and CDR2 FQGNSA. The CDR3 sequence: CASSLELAGGPETQYF. CDR3 nucleotide sequence: TGTGCCAGCAGCTTAGAGTTGGCGGGAGGCCCAGAGACCCAGTACTTC.

This clonotype was seen repeatedly, ten times or more. The chain joins TRBV12-3 or TRBV12-4 to TRBJ1-2; the match to TRBD1 covers 8 bases. The CDR3 extends over 15 amino acids. V was clipped by 0 bases and J by 6 bases; unmatched bases: 6. CDR3 residues: CASSLALGQANGYTF. The CDR3 region has the DNA TGTGCCAGCAGTTTAGCTCTGGGACAGGCCAATGGCTACACCTTC.

As regards this clonotype: Just one base apart from a much larger clone, this may be a read error. This likely comes from a read error, as the CDR3 has no conserved phenylalanine or tryptophan at its end. The J gene is TRBJ2-7, the V gene TRBV7-9; D gene ambiguous. The CDR3 is 13 residues long. Deletions cut 1 base from V and 4 bases from J, with 8 bases between. CDR1 is SEHNR, CDR2 FQNEAQ, per germline (reference sequence). The CDR3 DNA sequence: TGTGCCAGCAGCTTAGTTACCGGGTACGAGCAGTACTCC. Encoded protein: CASSLVTGYEQYS.

This clonotype was detected many times. J is TRBJ2-7 and V is TRBV27; 13 bases match TRBD2. Germline CDR1 is MNHEY and CDR2 is SMNVEV (reference sequence). J lost 6 bases, V lost 6 bases, and 14 bases had no gene match. The CDR3 has 17 amino acids. CDR3 region: CASSRTSGRSVRGEQYF. The CDR3 region has the DNA TGTGCCAGCAGCCGGACTAGCGGGAGATCGGTGCGGGGCGAGCAGTACTTC.

This clonotype was observed many times. V is TRBV7-8 and J is TRBJ2-2; 9 nucleotides match TRBD2. After removal of 0 bases from V and 7 bases from J, the junction contained 9 bases not matched to a gene. This CDR3 has 17 residues. Per germline, CDR1 SGHVS and CDR2 FQNEAQ. In DNA, the CDR3 is TGTGCCAGCAGCTTAGCCCTGGGGCTAGCGGGACACGGGGAGCTGTTTTTT. Its protein is CASSLALGLAGHGELFF.

This clonotype has just a few counts. The V and J genes are TRBV6-1 and TRBJ2-1; no firm D call. The CDR3 sequence is 12 residues long. Between the trimmed V and J ends, which lost 1 base and 12 bases, there was a span of 10 bases. In germline, CDR1 is MNHNS, CDR2 SASEGT. CDR3 loop: CASSEGPGRQFF. As DNA, the CDR3 is TGTGCCAGCAGTGAAGGTCCAGGTCGGCAGTTCTTC.

This clonotype was seen at least ten times. V is TRBV5-1 and J is TRBJ2-1; tentative D call: TRBD2 (5 bases). This CDR3 is built from 16 residues. V gave up 4 bases and J gave up 0 bases, with 14 bases separating them. Germline V lookup: CDR1 SGHRS, CDR2 YFSETQ. CDR3 sequence: CASSREGGLSYNEQFF. The DNA of the CDR3 is TGCGCCAGCAGCCGCGAGGGTGGCCTCTCCTACAATGAGCAGTTCTTC.

In regard to this clonotype: A single base separates this from a much larger clone, so it may be a read error. The chain recombines TRBV2 with TRBJ1-1; 10 bases fit TRBD1. J lost 5 bases, V lost 5 bases, and 8 bases had no gene match. Germline-derived CDR1 and CDR2 are SNHLY and FYNNEI. The CDR3 runs to 15 residues. CDR3 amino acids: CASSYRRTGGTEAFF. The CDR3 bases are TGTGCCAGCAGTTACCGTCGGACAGGGGGTACTGAAGCTTTCTTT.

This clonotype was counted at least ten times. The J gene is TRBJ1-1, the V gene TRBV11-3; 8 bases line up with TRBD1. The trim removed 5 bases at V and 1 base at J, leaving 9 bases unmatched. Germline lookup yields CDR1 SGHNT and CDR2 YENEEA. The CDR3 is 16 residues long. CDR3 DNA: TGTGCCAGCAGCATCTACCGGACAGGGCCGAACACTGAAGCTTTCTTT. Encoded protein: CASSIYRTGPNTEAFF.